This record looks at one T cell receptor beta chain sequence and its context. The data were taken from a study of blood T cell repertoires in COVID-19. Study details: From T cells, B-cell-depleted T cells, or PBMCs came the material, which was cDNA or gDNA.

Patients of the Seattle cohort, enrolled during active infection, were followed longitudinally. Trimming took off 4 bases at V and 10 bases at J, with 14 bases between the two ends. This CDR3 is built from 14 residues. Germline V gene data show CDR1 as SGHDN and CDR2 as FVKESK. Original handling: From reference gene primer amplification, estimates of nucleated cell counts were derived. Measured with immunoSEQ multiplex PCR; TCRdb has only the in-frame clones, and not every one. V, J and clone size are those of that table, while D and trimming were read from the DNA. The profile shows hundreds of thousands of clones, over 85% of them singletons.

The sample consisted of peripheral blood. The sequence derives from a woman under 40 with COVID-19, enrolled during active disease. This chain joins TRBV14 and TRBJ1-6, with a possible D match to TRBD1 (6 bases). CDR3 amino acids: CASSLYQGTSPLHF. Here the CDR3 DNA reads TGTGCCAGCAGCCTGTATCAGGGGACCTCACCCCTCCACTTT. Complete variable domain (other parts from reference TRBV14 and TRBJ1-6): EAGVTQFPSHSVIEKGQTVTLRCDPISGHDNLYWYRRVMGKEIKFLLHFVKESKQDESGMPNNRFLAERTGGTYSTLKVQPAELEDSGVYFCASSLYQGTSPLHFGNGTRLTVT.